The rows below give T cell receptor beta chains drawn from one sample of a study of T cell responses to AZD1222 COVID-19 vaccine. Sequencing used immunoSEQ multiplex PCR; TCRdb keeps in-frame clones, though not all of them. The sample has about 56,000 clones, approximately 83% seen once; the top ten hold about 15%. Here the sequenced sample was peripheral blood, taken on day 0 of AZD1222 vaccination. The receptor source for this set is an adult in good health. CDR3s include the opening cysteine and the closing phenylalanine or tryptophan. D genes are given only for firm matches. Clone size, where shown, is once, few, many, or a class for clones that have expanded.

d_call: TRBD1; clone_size: NA; j_call: TRBJ1-2; v_call: TRBV7-2; cdr3_aa: CASSLTATGNYGYTF; cdr3_nt: TGTGCCAGCAGCTTAACCGCGACAGGGAACTATGGCTACACCTTC
d_call: NA; clone_size: few; j_call: TRBJ1-4; v_call: TRBV7-9; cdr3_aa: CASSLALRGEKLFF; cdr3_nt: TGTGCCAGCAGCTTAGCTCTAAGGGGTGAAAAACTGTTTTTT
d_call: NA; clone_size: once; j_call: TRBJ1-1; v_call: TRBV5-1; cdr3_aa: CASSSGTRNTEAFF; cdr3_nt: TGCGCCAGCAGCTCCGGGACAAGGAACACTGAAGCTTTCTTT
d_call: TRBD1; clone_size: once; j_call: TRBJ2-5; v_call: TRBV6-5; cdr3_aa: CASSTRDRTQETQYF; cdr3_nt: TGTGCCAGCAGCACACGGGACAGGACTCAAGAGACCCAGTACTTC
d_call: NA; clone_size: NA; j_call: TRBJ2-3; v_call: TRBV11-2; cdr3_aa: CASSYQTTDTQYF; cdr3_nt: TGTGCCAGCAGCTATCAAACAACAGATACGCAGTATTTT
d_call: TRBD1; clone_size: NA; j_call: TRBJ1-1; v_call: TRBV19; cdr3_aa: CATVRTGMNTEAFF; cdr3_nt: TGTGCCACCGTACGGACAGGGATGAACACTGAAGCTTTCTTT
d_call: NA; clone_size: NA; j_call: TRBJ1-1; v_call: TRBV29-1; cdr3_aa: CSVEKFGQPNTEAFF; cdr3_nt: TGCAGCGTTGAAAAATTCGGACAGCCGAACACTGAAGCTTTCTTT
d_call: NA; clone_size: NA; j_call: TRBJ2-3; v_call: TRBV29-1; cdr3_aa: CSVEGVLGAPRTDTQYF; cdr3_nt: TGCAGCGTTGAGGGGGTCTTGGGTGCCCCCCGCACAGATACGCAGTATTTT
d_call: TRBD1; clone_size: few; j_call: TRBJ1-2; v_call: TRBV25-1; cdr3_aa: CASSEDRVNGYTF; cdr3_nt: TGTGCCAGCAGTGAGGACAGGGTGAATGGCTACACCTTC
d_call: NA; clone_size: few; j_call: TRBJ2-2; v_call: TRBV5-1; cdr3_aa: CASSPQGNTGELFF; cdr3_nt: TGCGCCAGCAGCCCCCAGGGGAACACCGGGGAGCTGTTTTTT
d_call: TRBD1; clone_size: NA; j_call: TRBJ2-7; v_call: TRBV2; cdr3_aa: CASSRQGLEYEQYF; cdr3_nt: TGTGCCAGCAGCCGACAGGGGTTGGAATACGAGCAGTACTTC
d_call: NA; clone_size: NA; j_call: TRBJ1-1; v_call: TRBV28; cdr3_aa: CASSSGSITEAFF; cdr3_nt: TGTGCCAGCAGTTCGGGGTCGATCACTGAAGCTTTCTTT
d_call: TRBD1; clone_size: NA; j_call: TRBJ2-7; v_call: TRBV6-5; cdr3_aa: CASSYDRQGLYF; cdr3_nt: TGTGCCAGCAGTTATGACAGACAGGGGTTGTACTTC
d_call: TRBD1; clone_size: NA; j_call: TRBJ2-2; v_call: TRBV10-3; cdr3_aa: CAISDRGQNTGELFF; cdr3_nt: TGTGCCATCAGTGACAGGGGGCAGAACACCGGGGAGCTGTTTTTT
d_call: NA; clone_size: NA; j_call: TRBJ1-3; v_call: TRBV9; cdr3_aa: CASSVGQADTEKRNTIYF; cdr3_nt: TGTGCCAGCAGCGTAGGACAGGCCGACACAGAAAAAAGAAACACCATATATTTT
d_call: NA; clone_size: NA; j_call: TRBJ1-6; v_call: TRBV19; cdr3_aa: CATTAESDNSPLHF; cdr3_nt: TGTGCCACCACCGCGGAGAGCGATAATTCACCCCTCCACTTT
d_call: NA; clone_size: large; j_call: TRBJ1-5; v_call: TRBV5-8; cdr3_aa: CASRPAFWYNQPQHF; cdr3_nt: TGTGCCAGCAGACCCGCCTTTTGGTACAATCAGCCCCAGCATTTT
d_call: NA; clone_size: NA; j_call: TRBJ1-1; v_call: TRBV5-6; cdr3_aa: CASSLLAEPNTEAFF; cdr3_nt: TGTGCCAGCAGCTTGTTGGCAGAGCCGAACACTGAAGCTTTCTTT
d_call: NA; clone_size: NA; j_call: TRBJ1-6; v_call: TRBV20-1; cdr3_aa: CSARADSPLHF; cdr3_nt: TGCAGTGCTAGAGCAGATTCACCCCTCCACTTT
d_call: TRBD1; clone_size: few; j_call: TRBJ2-3; v_call: TRBV4-2; cdr3_aa: CASSQGGQGTDTQYF; cdr3_nt: TGTGCCAGCAGCCAAGGGGGACAGGGCACAGATACGCAGTATTTT
d_call: NA; clone_size: once; j_call: TRBJ1-2; v_call: TRBV7-2; cdr3_aa: CASSFSRGDNYGYTF; cdr3_nt: TGTGCCAGCAGCTTCAGCCGGGGAGATAACTATGGCTACACCTTC
d_call: TRBD1; clone_size: NA; j_call: TRBJ2-7; v_call: TRBV18; cdr3_aa: CASSPRDRDAYEQYF; cdr3_nt: TGTGCCAGCTCACCAAGGGACAGGGACGCCTACGAGCAGTACTTC
d_call: TRBD1; clone_size: NA; j_call: TRBJ2-5; v_call: TRBV7-9; cdr3_aa: CASSLGTGTGGRETQYF; cdr3_nt: TGTGCCAGCAGCTTAGGAACCGGGACAGGGGGTCGGGAGACCCAGTACTTC
d_call: TRBD1; clone_size: NA; j_call: TRBJ1-2; v_call: TRBV2; cdr3_aa: CASRPQGRGQIGYTF; cdr3_nt: TGTGCCAGCAGACCTCAGGGGAGGGGGCAGATTGGCTACACCTTC
d_call: TRBD1; clone_size: NA; j_call: TRBJ1-1; v_call: TRBV7-9; cdr3_aa: CASTPRQGAIEWGTEAFF; cdr3_nt: TGTGCCAGCACCCCAAGACAGGGGGCGATCGAATGGGGAACTGAAGCTTTCTTT
d_call: TRBD1; clone_size: NA; j_call: TRBJ2-2; v_call: TRBV15; cdr3_aa: CATSRDGQGAVTGELFF; cdr3_nt: TGTGCCACCAGCAGAGACGGACAGGGGGCTGTAACCGGGGAGCTGTTTTTT
d_call: NA; clone_size: NA; j_call: TRBJ2-7; v_call: TRBV29-1; cdr3_aa: CSVRHSYEQYF; cdr3_nt: TGCAGCGTGAGGCACTCCTACGAGCAGTACTTC
d_call: TRBD1; clone_size: few; j_call: TRBJ1-2; v_call: TRBV7-3; cdr3_aa: CASSLGRGAGGLNGYTF; cdr3_nt: TGTGCCAGCAGCCTAGGACGCGGCGCAGGGGGGCTAAATGGCTACACCTTC
d_call: NA; clone_size: NA; j_call: TRBJ1-1; v_call: TRBV19; cdr3_aa: CASSTGPVEAFF; cdr3_nt: TGTGCCAGTAGTACCGGGCCCGTTGAAGCTTTCTTT
d_call: TRBD2; clone_size: NA; j_call: TRBJ2-1; v_call: TRBV11-3; cdr3_aa: CASSPLGSGAYNEQFF; cdr3_nt: TGTGCCAGCAGCCCCCTGGGTAGCGGGGCCTACAATGAGCAGTTCTTC
d_call: NA; clone_size: NA; j_call: TRBJ1-5; v_call: TRBV7-9; cdr3_aa: CASSLAPVDQPQHF; cdr3_nt: TGTGCCAGCAGCTTAGCCCCCGTGGATCAGCCCCAGCATTTT
d_call: TRBD2; clone_size: NA; j_call: TRBJ2-7; v_call: TRBV7-8; cdr3_aa: CASSRGGPPYEQYF; cdr3_nt: TGTGCCAGCAGCCGCGGGGGGCCCCCGTACGAGCAGTACTTC
d_call: NA; clone_size: NA; j_call: TRBJ2-2; v_call: TRBV6-6; cdr3_aa: CASSRRLAPLNTGELFF; cdr3_nt: TGTGCCAGCAGTCGAAGACTGGCTCCCTTGAACACCGGGGAGCTGTTTTTT
d_call: NA; clone_size: NA; j_call: TRBJ1-2; v_call: TRBV7-2; cdr3_aa: CASSSVRGPTGGYTF; cdr3_nt: TGTGCCAGCAGCTCAGTCAGGGGCCCCACGGGAGGCTACACCTTC
d_call: NA; clone_size: few; j_call: TRBJ1-1; v_call: TRBV3-1/TRBV3-2; cdr3_aa: CASSLGRARTEAFF; cdr3_nt: TGTGCCAGCAGCTTGGGGAGGGCGAGGACTGAAGCTTTCTTT
d_call: NA; clone_size: NA; j_call: TRBJ2-7; v_call: TRBV30; cdr3_aa: CAWGKRGATYEQYF; cdr3_nt: TGTGCCTGGGGCAAGCGCGGGGCTACCTACGAGCAGTACTTC
d_call: NA; clone_size: NA; j_call: TRBJ2-2; v_call: TRBV3-1/TRBV3-2; cdr3_aa: CASSRGSGELFF; cdr3_nt: TGTGCCAGCAGCCGTGGCTCCGGGGAGCTGTTTTTT
d_call: NA; clone_size: NA; j_call: TRBJ1-2; v_call: TRBV5-1; cdr3_aa: CASSDGPRRTNYGYTF; cdr3_nt: TGCGCCAGCAGCGACGGACCGCGGCGGACCAACTATGGCTACACCTTC
d_call: NA; clone_size: NA; j_call: TRBJ2-5; v_call: TRBV6-1; cdr3_aa: CASSDFDKPQETQYF; cdr3_nt: TGTGCCAGCAGTGATTTCGACAAGCCGCAAGAGACCCAGTACTTC
d_call: TRBD1; clone_size: once; j_call: TRBJ1-1; v_call: TRBV9; cdr3_aa: CASSVTGERNTEAFF; cdr3_nt: TGTGCCAGCAGCGTAACAGGGGAGAGGAACACTGAAGCTTTCTTT
d_call: TRBD1; clone_size: NA; j_call: TRBJ1-1; v_call: TRBV19; cdr3_aa: CASTRLGQGATEAFF; cdr3_nt: TGTGCCAGTACACGGCTGGGACAGGGGGCAACTGAAGCTTTCTTT
d_call: NA; clone_size: NA; j_call: TRBJ1-1; v_call: TRBV3-1/TRBV3-2; cdr3_aa: CASSQPVGSDTEAFF; cdr3_nt: TGTGCCAGCAGCCAACCCGTAGGGTCGGACACTGAAGCTTTCTTT
d_call: NA; clone_size: NA; j_call: TRBJ1-1; v_call: TRBV5-6; cdr3_aa: CASSLQGNTEAFF; cdr3_nt: TGTGCCAGCAGCCTACAGGGGAACACTGAAGCTTTCTTT
d_call: NA; clone_size: NA; j_call: TRBJ1-2; v_call: TRBV20-1; cdr3_aa: CSASKPGLLYGYTF; cdr3_nt: TGCAGTGCTAGTAAACCGGGACTTCTCTATGGCTACACCTTC
d_call: TRBD2; clone_size: NA; j_call: TRBJ2-7; v_call: TRBV2; cdr3_aa: CASRVRAGGEQYF; cdr3_nt: TGTGCCAGCAGAGTCCGGGCGGGGGGAGAGCAGTACTTC
d_call: NA; clone_size: NA; j_call: TRBJ2-1; v_call: TRBV19; cdr3_aa: CASRPPAGTNNEQFF; cdr3_nt: TGTGCCAGTAGGCCGCCGGCAGGTACCAACAATGAGCAGTTCTTC
d_call: NA; clone_size: few; j_call: TRBJ1-2; v_call: TRBV7-2; cdr3_aa: CASSLSPPGPDGYTF; cdr3_nt: TGTGCCAGCAGCTTATCCCCACCGGGTCCCGATGGCTACACCTTC
d_call: NA; clone_size: NA; j_call: TRBJ2-3; v_call: TRBV7-9; cdr3_aa: CASSRDTDTQYF; cdr3_nt: TGTGCCAGCAGCCGGGACACAGATACGCAGTATTTT
d_call: NA; clone_size: NA; j_call: TRBJ2-7; v_call: TRBV20-1; cdr3_aa: CSASTQDSVTYEQYF; cdr3_nt: TGCAGTGCTAGTACCCAGGACAGCGTTACCTACGAGCAGTACTTC
d_call: NA; clone_size: once; j_call: TRBJ2-3; v_call: TRBV7-8; cdr3_aa: CASSVGSLDTQYF; cdr3_nt: TGTGCCAGCTCGGTAGGGTCGCTAGATACGCAGTATTTT
d_call: NA; clone_size: NA; j_call: TRBJ2-4; v_call: TRBV20-1; cdr3_aa: CSRWAKNIQYF; cdr3_nt: TGCAGCCGGTGGGCCAAAAACATTCAGTACTTC
d_call: TRBD2; clone_size: NA; j_call: TRBJ2-1; v_call: TRBV7-2; cdr3_aa: CASSPKRGVSYNEQFF; cdr3_nt: TGTGCCAGCAGCCCTAAGCGGGGGGTCTCTTACAATGAGCAGTTCTTC
d_call: NA; clone_size: NA; j_call: TRBJ2-2; v_call: TRBV7-2; cdr3_aa: CASSLEVGGRELFF; cdr3_nt: TGTGCCAGCAGCTTAGAGGTTGGGGGGAGGGAGCTGTTTTTT